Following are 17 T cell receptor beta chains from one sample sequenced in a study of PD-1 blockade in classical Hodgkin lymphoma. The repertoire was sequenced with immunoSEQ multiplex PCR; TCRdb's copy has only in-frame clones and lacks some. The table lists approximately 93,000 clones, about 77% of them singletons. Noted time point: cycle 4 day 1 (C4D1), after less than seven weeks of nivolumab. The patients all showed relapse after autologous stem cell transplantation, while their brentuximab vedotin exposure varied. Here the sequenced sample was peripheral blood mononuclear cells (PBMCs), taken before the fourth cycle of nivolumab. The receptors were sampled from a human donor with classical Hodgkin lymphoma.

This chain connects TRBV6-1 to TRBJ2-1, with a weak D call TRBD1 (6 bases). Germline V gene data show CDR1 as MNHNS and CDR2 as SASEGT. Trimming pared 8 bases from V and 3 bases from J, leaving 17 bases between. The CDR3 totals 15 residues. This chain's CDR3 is CASRAGQTHYNEQFF. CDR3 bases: TGTGCCAGCCGGGCAGGACAGACACACTACAATGAGCAGTTCTTC.

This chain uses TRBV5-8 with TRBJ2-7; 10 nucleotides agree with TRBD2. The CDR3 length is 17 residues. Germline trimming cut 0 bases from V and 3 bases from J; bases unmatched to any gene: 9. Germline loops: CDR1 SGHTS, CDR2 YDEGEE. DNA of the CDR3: TGTGCCAGCAGCTTGGATGTTCTGGGACTAGCGCGCTACGAGCAGTACTTC. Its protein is CASSLDVLGLARYEQYF.

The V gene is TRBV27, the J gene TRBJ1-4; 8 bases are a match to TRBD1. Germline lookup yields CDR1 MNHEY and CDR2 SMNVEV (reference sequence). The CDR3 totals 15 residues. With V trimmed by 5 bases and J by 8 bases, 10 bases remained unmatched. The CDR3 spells CASSASRGRREKLFF. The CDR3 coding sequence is TGTGCCAGCAGTGCCTCCAGGGGGCGCCGCGAAAAACTGTTTTTT.

The CDR3 loop reads CASSPTKWGQFDGYTF. CDR3 bases: TGTGCCAGTAGTCCGACGAAATGGGGGCAGTTCGATGGCTACACCTTC. The rearrangement uses TRBV19 and TRBJ1-2, with D maybe TRBD1 (6 bases). From germline, CDR1 is LNHDA and CDR2 SQIVND (reference sequence). The CDR3 loop spans 16 amino acids. Trimming shortened V by 5 bases and J by 6 bases, and 22 bases separated the two germline ends.

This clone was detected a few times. Written as DNA, the CDR3 is TGTGCCAGCTCACCCCCCGGGACAGGGAGCGGCTACACCTTC. It is translated as CASSPPGTGSGYTF. J is TRBJ1-2 and V is TRBV18; 9 positions agree with TRBD1. V lost 3 bases to trimming and J lost 8 bases; unmatched junction nucleotides: 7. The CDR3 runs 14 residues. Germline V gene lookup returns CDR1 KGHSH and CDR2 LQKENI.

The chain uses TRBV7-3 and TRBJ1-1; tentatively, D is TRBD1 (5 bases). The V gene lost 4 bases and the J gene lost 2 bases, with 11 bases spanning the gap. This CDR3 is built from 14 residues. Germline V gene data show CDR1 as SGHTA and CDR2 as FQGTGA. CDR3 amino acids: CASSSQGINTEAFF. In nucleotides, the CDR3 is TGTGCCAGCAGCTCCCAGGGAATAAACACTGAAGCTTTCTTT.

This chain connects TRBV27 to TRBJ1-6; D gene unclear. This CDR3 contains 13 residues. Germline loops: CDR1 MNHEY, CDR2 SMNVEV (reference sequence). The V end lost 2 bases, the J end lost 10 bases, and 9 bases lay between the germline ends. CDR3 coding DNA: TGTGCCAGCAGTTTAGTAAGTCACTCACCCCTCCACTTT. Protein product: CASSLVSHSPLHF.

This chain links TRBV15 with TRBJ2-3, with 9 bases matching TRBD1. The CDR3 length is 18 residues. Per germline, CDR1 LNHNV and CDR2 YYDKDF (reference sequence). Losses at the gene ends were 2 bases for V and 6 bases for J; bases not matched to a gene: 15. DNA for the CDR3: TGTGCCACCAGCAGAAACTTCCGGCGGGACAGGGACTTTGATACGCAGTATTTT. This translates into CATSRNFRRDRDFDTQYF.

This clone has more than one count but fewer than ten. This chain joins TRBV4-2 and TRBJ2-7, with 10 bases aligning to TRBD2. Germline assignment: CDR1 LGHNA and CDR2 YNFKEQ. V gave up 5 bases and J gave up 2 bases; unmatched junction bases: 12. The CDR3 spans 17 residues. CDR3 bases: TGTGCCAGCAGCAAAGGGGAGACTAGCGGGTTAACCTACGAGCAGTACTTC. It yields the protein CASSKGETSGLTYEQYF.

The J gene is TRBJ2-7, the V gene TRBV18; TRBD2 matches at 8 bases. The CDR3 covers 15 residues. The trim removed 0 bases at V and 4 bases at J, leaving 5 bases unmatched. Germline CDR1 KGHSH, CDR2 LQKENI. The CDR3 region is CASSPPTGGVYEQYF. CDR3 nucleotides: TGTGCCAGCTCACCACCGACGGGAGGGGTGTACGAGCAGTACTTC.

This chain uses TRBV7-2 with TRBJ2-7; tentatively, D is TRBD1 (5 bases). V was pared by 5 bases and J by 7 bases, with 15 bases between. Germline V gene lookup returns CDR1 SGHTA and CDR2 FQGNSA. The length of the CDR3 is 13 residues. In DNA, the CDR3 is TGTGCCAGCAGCCCATCACCCTCAGGGGAGCAGTACTTC. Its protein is CASSPSPSGEQYF.

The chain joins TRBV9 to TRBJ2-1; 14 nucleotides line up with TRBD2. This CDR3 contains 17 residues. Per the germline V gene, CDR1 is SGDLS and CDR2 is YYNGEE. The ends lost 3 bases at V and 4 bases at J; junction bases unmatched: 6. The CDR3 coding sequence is TGTGCCAGCAGCGCGGGACTAGCGGGAGCCTCTTACAATGAGCAGTTCTTC. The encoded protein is CASSAGLAGASYNEQFF.

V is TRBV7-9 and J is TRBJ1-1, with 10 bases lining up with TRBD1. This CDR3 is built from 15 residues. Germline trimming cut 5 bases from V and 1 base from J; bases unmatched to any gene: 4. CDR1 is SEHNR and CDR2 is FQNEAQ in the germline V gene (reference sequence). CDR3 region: CASSPWDRGNTEAFF. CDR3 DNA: TGTGCCAGCAGCCCCTGGGACAGGGGGAACACTGAAGCTTTCTTT.

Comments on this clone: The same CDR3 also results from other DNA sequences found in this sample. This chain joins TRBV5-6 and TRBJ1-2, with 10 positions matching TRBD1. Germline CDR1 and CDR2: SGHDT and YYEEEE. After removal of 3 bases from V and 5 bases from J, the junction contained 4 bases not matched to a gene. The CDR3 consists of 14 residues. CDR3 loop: CASSSDRGLYGYTF. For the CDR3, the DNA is TGTGCCAGCAGCTCCGACAGGGGGCTGTATGGCTACACCTTC.

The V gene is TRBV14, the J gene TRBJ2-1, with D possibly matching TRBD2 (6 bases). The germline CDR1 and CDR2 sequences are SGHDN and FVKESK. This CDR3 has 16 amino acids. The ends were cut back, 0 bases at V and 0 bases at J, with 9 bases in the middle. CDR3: CASSQDPGGSYNEQFF. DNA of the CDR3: TGTGCCAGCAGCCAAGATCCCGGGGGCTCCTACAATGAGCAGTTCTTC. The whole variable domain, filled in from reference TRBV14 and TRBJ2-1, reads EAGVTQFPSHSVIEKGQTVTLRCDPISGHDNLYWYRRVMGKEIKFLLHFVKESKQDESGMPNNRFLAERTGGTYSTLKVQPAELEDSGVYFCASSQDPGGSYNEQFFGPGTRLTVL.

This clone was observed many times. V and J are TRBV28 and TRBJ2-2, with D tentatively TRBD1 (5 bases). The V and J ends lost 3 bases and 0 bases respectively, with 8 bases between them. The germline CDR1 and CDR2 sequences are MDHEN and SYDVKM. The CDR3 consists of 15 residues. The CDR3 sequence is CASSFDSANTGELFF. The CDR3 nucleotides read TGTGCCAGCAGTTTCGACAGCGCGAACACCGGGGAGCTGTTTTTT. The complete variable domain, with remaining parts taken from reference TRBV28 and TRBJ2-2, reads DVKVTQSSRYLVKRTGEKVFLECVQDMDHENMFWYRQDPGLGLRLIYFSYDVKMKEKGDIPEGYSVSREKKERFSLILESASTNQTSMYLCASSFDSANTGELFFGEGSRLTVL.

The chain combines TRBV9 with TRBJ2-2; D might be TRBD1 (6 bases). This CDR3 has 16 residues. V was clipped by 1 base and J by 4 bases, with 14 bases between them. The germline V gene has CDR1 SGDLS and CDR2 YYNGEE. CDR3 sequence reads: CASSVTAGASTGELFF. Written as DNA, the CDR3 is TGTGCCAGCAGCGTAACGGCAGGGGCCAGCACCGGGGAGCTGTTTTTT.